This T cell receptor beta chain is drawn from a study of spatial heterogeneity in lung cancer. By share of the sample, this clonotype is medium-sized (0.01 to 0.1%). Its antigen is currently unknown. Time point described: sample taken at primary tumor resection. A total of about 73 untreated early-stage non-small cell lung cancer patients served as donors. The sequenced material consisted of unsorted whole RNA from tumor, nontumor lung or frozen PBMC. The study, taken as a whole, reports: Higher tumor mutation counts went along with higher counts of expanded intratumoral alpha and beta TCRs.

Every TCR cDNA molecule bore its own unique molecular identifier. From the 5' RACE reads, TCRdb called clonotypes with MiXCR, one entry per CDR3 protein. The sample holds 1,000 to 1,200 distinct CDR3 sequences, 25% to 30% seen once. V was pared by 3 bases and J by 8 bases, with 13 bases of the junction left unmatched. The CDR3 totals 16 residues. The germline V gene has CDR1 SGHRS and CDR2 YFSETQ. The specimen comprised lung tumor tissue, sampled at surgery. The V and J genes are TRBV5-1 and TRBJ2-1; 8 positions match TRBD2. This TCR was sampled from a male donor with early-stage non-small cell lung cancer. The CDR3 DNA sequence: TGCGCCAGCAGCTACGCCCTCGCGGGGGGTAGGGATGAGCAGTTCTTC. It translates to CASSYALAGGRDEQFF.